This T cell receptor (beta chain) was identified in a study of Ad26.COV2.S vaccination and SARS-CoV-2 variants. Turning to the study itself: Once, or twice with 56 days between doses, Ad26.COV2.S was given intramuscularly. Whole-study findings and limits: Measurement of non-spike TCR breadth gave similar results in vaccine and placebo recipients.

Repertoires were generated with immunoSEQ multiplex PCR, while TCRdb's copy carries only in-frame clones and drops some. The data show about 350,000 clones, with 80% to 90% seen just once and 3% to 4% held by the top ten. Treatment noted: 15 to 20 received Ad26.COV2.S at low or high dose, single or two shots; about 5 received placebo; per-sample allocation not given. Each sample was drawn 63 days after the first injection (of vaccine or placebo). Immunization relied on an Ad26 vector, which expressed Wuhan-strain SARS-CoV-2 spike. The CDR3 has 21 amino acids. Trimming at V came to 3 bases and at J to 0 bases, leaving 17 bases not matched to a gene. Germline lookup yields CDR1 ENHRY and CDR2 SYGVKD. Concerning this clone itself: The antigen remains unidentified.

This chain joins TRBV10-3 and TRBJ2-6, with 7 bases aligning to TRBD1. The receptor was derived from a person between 18 and 65 years old who received the Ad26.COV2.S COVID-19 vaccine or a placebo. The sample was peripheral blood, taken in a trial of Ad26.COV2.S vaccine versus placebo. The CDR3 region has the DNA TGTGCCATCAGTGAAAGGGGGACAGTGAAAACTCGAAGCTCTGGGGCCAACGTCCTGACTTTC. This encodes CAISERGTVKTRSSGANVLTF.